This T cell receptor beta chain is drawn from a study of shared clonotypes between healthy human individuals. For the study at large: With ages of 18 to 49, the donors were two women and a few men. Study results and caveats: The generation probabilities recorded for non-shared clonotypes fell below those of clonotypes shared by all four donors.

In regard to this clone: Its antigen is not known.

Repertoires were generated with immunoSEQ multiplex PCR, while TCRdb's copy carries only in-frame clones and drops some. The table includes millions of clones, 85% to 95% detected once. Per the germline V gene, CDR1 is SGHTA and CDR2 is FQGNSA. This CDR3 contains 17 residues. V was clipped by 0 bases and J by 0 bases, with 15 bases between them. Sequenced material: naive CD4+ T cells sorted from blood. As to subset: CD45RA+ positively selected. The sequence came from a man younger than 35 in good health. This chain uses TRBV7-2 with TRBJ2-7; no clear D. The CDR3 bases are TGTGCCAGCAGCTTAGCCCAATCGTGGACGACCTCCTACGAGCAGTACTTC. Translated: CASSLAQSWTTSYEQYF.